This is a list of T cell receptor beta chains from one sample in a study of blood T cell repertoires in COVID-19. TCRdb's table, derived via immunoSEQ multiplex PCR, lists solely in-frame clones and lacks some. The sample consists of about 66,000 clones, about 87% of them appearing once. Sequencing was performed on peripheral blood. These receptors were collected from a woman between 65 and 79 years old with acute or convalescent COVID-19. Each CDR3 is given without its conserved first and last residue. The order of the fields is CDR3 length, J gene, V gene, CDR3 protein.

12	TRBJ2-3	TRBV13	ASSLRGHADTQY
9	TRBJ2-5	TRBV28	ASSFRETQY
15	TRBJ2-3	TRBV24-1	ATSDLGQGFGTDTQY
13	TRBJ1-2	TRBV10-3	AISDPGQGLYGYT
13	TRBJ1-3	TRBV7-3	ASSLTGASGNTIY
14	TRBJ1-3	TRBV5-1	ASSYWDSSPGNTIY
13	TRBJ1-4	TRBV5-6	ASSLKNRWDEKLF
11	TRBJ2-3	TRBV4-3	ASSQIAADTQY
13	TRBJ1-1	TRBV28	ASSFPNEGFTEAF
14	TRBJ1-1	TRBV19	ASTTRAEGLNTEAF
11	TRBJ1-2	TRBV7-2	ASSTRTGNGYT
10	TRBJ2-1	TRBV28	ATMRSYNEQF
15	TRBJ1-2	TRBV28	ASSPRGSMGANYGYT
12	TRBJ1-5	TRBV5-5	ASSSTGSNQPQH
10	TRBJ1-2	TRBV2	AITGTDYGYT
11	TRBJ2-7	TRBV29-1	SVGTTQGYEQY
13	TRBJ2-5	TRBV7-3	ASSPGGLPQETQY
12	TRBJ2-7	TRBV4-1	ASSLVGGRNEQY
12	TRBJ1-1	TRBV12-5	ASGLRGRDLEAF
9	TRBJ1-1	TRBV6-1	ASRLNTEAF
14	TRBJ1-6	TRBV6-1	ASSAWSAGNNSPLH
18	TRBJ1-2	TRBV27	ASSFRGTETGSLRNYGYT
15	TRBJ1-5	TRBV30	AWSVPLQGRVTQPQH
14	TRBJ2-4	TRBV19	ASSKQTGGLKNIQY
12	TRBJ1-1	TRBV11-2	ASSLVGRVTEAF
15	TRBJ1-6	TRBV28	ASSLHGRVTYNSPLH
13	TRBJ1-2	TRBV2	ASTRDRATVYGYT
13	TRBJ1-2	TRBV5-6	ASSLTGGTFYGYT
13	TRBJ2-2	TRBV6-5	ASRGLAGLTGELF
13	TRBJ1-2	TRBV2	ASSETRLPRYGYT
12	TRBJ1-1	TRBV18	ASSAEEGRTEAF
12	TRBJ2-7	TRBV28	ASSIGTGNYEQY
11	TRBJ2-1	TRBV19	ASSIEMRHEQF
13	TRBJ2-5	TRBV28	ASSPPPSGRETQY
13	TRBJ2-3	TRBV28	ASSPPDRDTDTQY
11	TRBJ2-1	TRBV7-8	ASSFLAGNEQF
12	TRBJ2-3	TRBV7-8	ASSLVDSNLPQY
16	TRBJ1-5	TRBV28	ASSLFTFTGRANQPQH
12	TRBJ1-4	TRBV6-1	ASSETVVNEKLF
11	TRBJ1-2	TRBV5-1	ASSWTRGSGYT
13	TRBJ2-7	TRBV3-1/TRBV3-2	ASSQSRPPPYEQY
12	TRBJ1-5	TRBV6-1	ASSEAGGDQPQH
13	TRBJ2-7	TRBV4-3	ASSQDFPGAYEQY
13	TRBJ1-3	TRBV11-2	ASSSRGGSGNTIY
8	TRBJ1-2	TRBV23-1	APESYGYT
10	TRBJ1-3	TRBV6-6	ASSPGGNTIY
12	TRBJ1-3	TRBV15	ATSKDSSGNTIY
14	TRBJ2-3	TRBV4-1	ASSQELAGGTDTQY
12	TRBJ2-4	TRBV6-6	ASTSTPNKNIQY
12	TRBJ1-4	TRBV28	ASRAGTGPEKLF